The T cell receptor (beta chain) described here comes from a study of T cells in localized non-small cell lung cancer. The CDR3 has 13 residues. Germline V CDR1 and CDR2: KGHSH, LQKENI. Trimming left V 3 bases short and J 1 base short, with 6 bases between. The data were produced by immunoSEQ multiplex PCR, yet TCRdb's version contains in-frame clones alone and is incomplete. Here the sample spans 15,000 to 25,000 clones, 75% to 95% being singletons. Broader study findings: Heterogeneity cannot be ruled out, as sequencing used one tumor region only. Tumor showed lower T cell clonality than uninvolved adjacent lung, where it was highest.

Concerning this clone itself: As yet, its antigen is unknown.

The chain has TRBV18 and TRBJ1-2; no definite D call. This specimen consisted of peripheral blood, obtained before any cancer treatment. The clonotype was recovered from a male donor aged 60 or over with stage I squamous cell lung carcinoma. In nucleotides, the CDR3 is TGTGCCAGCTCACCCGCGATTAACTATGGCTACACCTTC. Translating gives CASSPAINYGYTF.